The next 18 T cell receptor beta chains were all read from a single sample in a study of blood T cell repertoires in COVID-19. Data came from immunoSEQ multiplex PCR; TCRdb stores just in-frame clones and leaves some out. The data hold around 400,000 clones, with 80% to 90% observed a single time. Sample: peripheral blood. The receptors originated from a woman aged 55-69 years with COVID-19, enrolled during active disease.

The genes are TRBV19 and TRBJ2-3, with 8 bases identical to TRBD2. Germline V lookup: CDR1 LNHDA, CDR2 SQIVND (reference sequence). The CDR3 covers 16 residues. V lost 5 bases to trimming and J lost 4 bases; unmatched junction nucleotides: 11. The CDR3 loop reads CASSDAGLALADTQYF. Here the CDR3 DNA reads TGTGCCAGTAGTGACGCAGGACTAGCTCTCGCAGATACGCAGTATTTT. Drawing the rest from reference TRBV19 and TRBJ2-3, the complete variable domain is DGGITQSPKYLFRKEGQNVTLSCEQNLNHDAMYWYRQDPGQGLRLIYYSQIVNDFQKGDIAEGYSVSREKKESFPLTVTSAQKNPTAFYLCASSDAGLALADTQYFGPGTRLTVL.

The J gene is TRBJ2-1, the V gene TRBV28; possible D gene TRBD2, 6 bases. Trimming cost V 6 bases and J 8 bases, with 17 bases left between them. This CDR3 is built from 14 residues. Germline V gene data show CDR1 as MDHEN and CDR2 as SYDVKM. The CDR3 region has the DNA TGTGCCAGCAGCCCCGGGGGAAAAGAATATGAGCAGTTCTTC. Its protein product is CASSPGGKEYEQFF.

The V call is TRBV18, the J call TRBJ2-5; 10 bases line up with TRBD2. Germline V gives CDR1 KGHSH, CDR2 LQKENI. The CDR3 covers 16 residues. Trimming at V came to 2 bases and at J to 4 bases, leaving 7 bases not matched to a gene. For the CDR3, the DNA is TGTGCCAGCTCACCAGGAGAGCGGGGGGGCCGAGAGACCCAGTACTTC. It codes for CASSPGERGGRETQYF.

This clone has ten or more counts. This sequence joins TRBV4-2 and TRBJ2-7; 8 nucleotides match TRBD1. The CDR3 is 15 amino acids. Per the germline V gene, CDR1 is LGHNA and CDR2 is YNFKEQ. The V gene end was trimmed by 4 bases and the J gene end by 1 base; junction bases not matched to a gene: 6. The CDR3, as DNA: TGTGCCAGCAGCCGCGGACAGGGTTCTTCCTACGAGCAGTACTTC. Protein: CASSRGQGSSYEQYF.

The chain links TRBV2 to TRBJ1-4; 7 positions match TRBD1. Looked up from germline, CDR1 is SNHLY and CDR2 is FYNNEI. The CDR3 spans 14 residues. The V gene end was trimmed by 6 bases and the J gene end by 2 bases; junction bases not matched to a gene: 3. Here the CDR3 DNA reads TGTGCCAGCAGACAGGGGTCGACTAATGAAAAACTGTTTTTT. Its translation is CASRQGSTNEKLFF.

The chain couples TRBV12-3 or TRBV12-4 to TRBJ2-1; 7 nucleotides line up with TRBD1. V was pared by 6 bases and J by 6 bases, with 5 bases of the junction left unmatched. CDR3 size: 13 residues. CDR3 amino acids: CASRPQGLNEQFF. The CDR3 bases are TGTGCCAGCAGGCCACAGGGGCTCAATGAGCAGTTCTTC.

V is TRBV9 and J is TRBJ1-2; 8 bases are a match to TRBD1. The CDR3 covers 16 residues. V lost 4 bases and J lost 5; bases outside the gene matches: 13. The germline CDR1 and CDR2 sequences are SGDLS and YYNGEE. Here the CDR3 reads CASSPTDRAAFYGYTF. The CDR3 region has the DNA TGTGCCAGCAGCCCAACGGACAGGGCCGCCTTTTATGGCTACACCTTC.

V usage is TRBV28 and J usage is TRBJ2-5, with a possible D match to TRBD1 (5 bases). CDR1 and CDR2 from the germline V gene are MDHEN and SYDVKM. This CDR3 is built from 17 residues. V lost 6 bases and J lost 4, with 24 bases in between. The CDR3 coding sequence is TGTGCCAGCAGGCTCCGGACGACTCAGGGTTGGGGAGAGACCCAGTACTTC. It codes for CASRLRTTQGWGETQYF.

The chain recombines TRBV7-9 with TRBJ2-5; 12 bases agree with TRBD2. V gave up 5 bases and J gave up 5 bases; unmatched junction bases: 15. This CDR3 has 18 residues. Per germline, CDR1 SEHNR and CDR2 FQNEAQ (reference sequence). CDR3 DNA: TGTGCCAGCAGCCCAAAGGGGCTAGCGGGGGGGCTACGTGAGACCCAGTACTTC. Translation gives CASSPKGLAGGLRETQYF.

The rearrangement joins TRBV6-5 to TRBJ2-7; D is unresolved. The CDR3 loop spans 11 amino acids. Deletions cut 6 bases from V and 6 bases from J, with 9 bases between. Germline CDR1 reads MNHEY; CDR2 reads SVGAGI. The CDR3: CASRTSAEQYF. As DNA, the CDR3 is TGTGCCAGCAGAACCAGTGCCGAGCAGTACTTC.

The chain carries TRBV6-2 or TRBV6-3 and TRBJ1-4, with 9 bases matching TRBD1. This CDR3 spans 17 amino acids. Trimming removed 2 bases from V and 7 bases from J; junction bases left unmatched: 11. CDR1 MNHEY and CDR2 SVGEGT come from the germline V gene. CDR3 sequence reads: CASSYPGQGLGGEKLFF. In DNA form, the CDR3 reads TGTGCCAGCAGTTACCCCGGACAGGGGCTTGGAGGTGAAAAACTGTTTTTT.

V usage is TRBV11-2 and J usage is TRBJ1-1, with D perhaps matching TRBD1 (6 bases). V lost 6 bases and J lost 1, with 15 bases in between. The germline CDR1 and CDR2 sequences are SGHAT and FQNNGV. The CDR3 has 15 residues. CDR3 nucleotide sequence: TGTGCCAGCAGGAACAGGGATCGGGGGAACACTGAAGCTTTCTTT. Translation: CASRNRDRGNTEAFF.

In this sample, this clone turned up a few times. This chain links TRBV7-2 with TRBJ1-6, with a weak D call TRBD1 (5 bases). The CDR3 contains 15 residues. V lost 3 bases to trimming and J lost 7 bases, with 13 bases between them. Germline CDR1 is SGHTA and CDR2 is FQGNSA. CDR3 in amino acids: CASSFRGGGNSPLHF. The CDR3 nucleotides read TGTGCCAGCAGCTTTCGGGGCGGGGGGAATTCACCCCTCCACTTT.

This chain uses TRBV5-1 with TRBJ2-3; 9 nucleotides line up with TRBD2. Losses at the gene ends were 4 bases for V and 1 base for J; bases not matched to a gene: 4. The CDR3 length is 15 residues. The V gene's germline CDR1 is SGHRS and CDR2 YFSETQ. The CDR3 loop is CASSPSGDRTDTQYF. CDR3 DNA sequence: TGCGCCAGCAGCCCTAGCGGGGATCGCACAGATACGCAGTATTTT.

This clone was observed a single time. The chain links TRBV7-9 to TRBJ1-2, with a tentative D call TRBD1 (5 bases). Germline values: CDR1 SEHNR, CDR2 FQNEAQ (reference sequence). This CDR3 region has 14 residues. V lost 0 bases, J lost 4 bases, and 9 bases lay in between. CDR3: CASSLAGVFYGYTF. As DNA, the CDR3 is TGTGCCAGCAGCTTAGCAGGGGTGTTCTATGGCTACACCTTC.

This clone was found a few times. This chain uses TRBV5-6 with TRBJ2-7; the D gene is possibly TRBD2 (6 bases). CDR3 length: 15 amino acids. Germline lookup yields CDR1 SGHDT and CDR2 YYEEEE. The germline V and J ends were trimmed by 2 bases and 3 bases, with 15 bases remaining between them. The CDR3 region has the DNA TGTGCCAGCAGCTTCTACGGGGGATCCCACTACGAGCAGTACTTC. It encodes CASSFYGGSHYEQYF. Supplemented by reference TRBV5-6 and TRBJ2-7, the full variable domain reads DAGVTQSPTHLIKTRGQQVTLRCSPKSGHDTVSWYQQALGQGPQFIFQYYEEEERQRGNFPDRFSGHQFPNYSSELNVNALLLGDSALYLCASSFYGGSHYEQYFGPGTRLTVT.

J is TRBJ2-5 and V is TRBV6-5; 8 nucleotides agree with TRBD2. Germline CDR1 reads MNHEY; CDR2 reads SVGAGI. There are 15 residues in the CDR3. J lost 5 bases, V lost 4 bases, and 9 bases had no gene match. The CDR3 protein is CASSSRGVGEETQYF. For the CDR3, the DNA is TGTGCCAGCAGTTCGCGGGGGGTAGGCGAGGAGACCCAGTACTTC.

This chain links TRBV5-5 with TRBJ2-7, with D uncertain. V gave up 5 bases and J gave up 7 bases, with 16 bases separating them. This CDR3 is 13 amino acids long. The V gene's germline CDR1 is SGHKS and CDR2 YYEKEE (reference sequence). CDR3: CASSHWVMEEQYF. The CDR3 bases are TGTGCCAGCAGTCATTGGGTGATGGAGGAGCAGTACTTC.